A selection of T cell receptor beta chains follows, all from one sample in a study of cytomegalovirus exposure and HLA in healthy donors. Sequencing was performed with immunoSEQ multiplex PCR; in TCRdb, only in-frame clones are kept and a portion is missing. Of roughly 170,000 clones listed, roughly 86% are singletons. The material sequenced was PBMCs. The receptor source for this set is a girl between 5 and 17 years old in good health and CMV-seropositive. Both conserved end residues are part of each CDR3. The order of the fields is D gene, clone size, J gene, V gene, CDR3 DNA, CDR3 protein. A D gene is named only where the DNA matches it firmly. The size entry is marked missing in some rows and otherwise reads once, few, many or a size class.

>.|.|TRBJ2-7|TRBV7-9
TGTGCCAGCAGCTTTGGCCTAAACAGGGAATACGAGCAGTACTTC
CASSFGLNREYEQYF
>TRBD2|.|TRBJ2-7|TRBV7-7
TGTGCTAGCAGCCCAGAACTCGGGAGGGAGCAGTACTTC
CASSPELGREQYF
>.|.|TRBJ1-2|TRBV6-1
TGTGCCAGCAGAAAGAAAACAGGGAATGGCTACACCTTC
CASRKKTGNGYTF
>.|.|TRBJ2-5|TRBV6-5
TGTGCCAGCAGTTACTACGGTTTTGCAGGGTTAGAGACCCAGTACTTC
CASSYYGFAGLETQYF
>.|.|TRBJ2-1|TRBV25-1
TGTGCCAGCAGTGACAGGGGAAGAAGAGACAATGAGCAGTTCTTC
CASSDRGRRDNEQFF
>TRBD2|.|TRBJ2-1|TRBV27
TGTGCCAGCGTAGCGGGGGGGTACAATGAGCAGTTCTTC
CASVAGGYNEQFF
>TRBD1|.|TRBJ2-7|TRBV27
TGTGCCAGCACCCCGGGACAGGGGCAATACGAGCAGTACTTC
CASTPGQGQYEQYF
>TRBD2|.|TRBJ2-3|TRBV5-6
TGTGCCAGCAGCAGGGGACTAGCGGGGGGAGGAGATACGCAGTATTTT
CASSRGLAGGGDTQYF
>.|.|TRBJ1-5|TRBV6-1
TGTGCCAGCAGGACAGGCAATCAGCCCCAGCATTTT
CASRTGNQPQHF
>.|.|TRBJ2-7|TRBV5-6
TGTGCCAGCAGCCACCAAGGGGTGAACCCCTTTTACGAGCAGTACTTC
CASSHQGVNPFYEQYF
>.|.|TRBJ1-1|TRBV10-3
TGTGCCATCAGAACCATGATGCGGGACACTGAAGCTTTCTTT
CAIRTMMRDTEAFF
>.|.|TRBJ2-2|TRBV27
TGTGCCAGCAGTTTCCCCGACAGTAACACCGGGGAGCTGTTTTTT
CASSFPDSNTGELFF
>.|.|TRBJ1-1|TRBV2
TGTGCCAGCACAACAGCATTGAACACTGAAGCTTTCTTT
CASTTALNTEAFF
>TRBD1|.|TRBJ2-2|TRBV7-3
TGTGCCAGCAGCCCCCCAATACAGGGGAAAGGGGAGCTGTTTTTT
CASSPPIQGKGELFF
>.|.|TRBJ1-3|TRBV13
TGTGCCAGCAGCCTCGAGGGCCCTGGAAACACCATATATTTT
CASSLEGPGNTIYF
>.|.|TRBJ2-7|TRBV6-5
TGTGCCAGTTCCCCGACAGGAAGCTCCTACGAGCAGTACTTC
CASSPTGSSYEQYF
>.|once|TRBJ1-6|TRBV4-1
TGCGCCAGCAGCCCGGTAAACAGTAATTCACCCCTCCACTTT
CASSPVNSNSPLHF
>TRBD1|.|TRBJ1-5|TRBV19
TGTGCCAGTAGTCCCCATGGGACAGTTGATAGCAATCAGCCCCAGCATTTT
CASSPHGTVDSNQPQHF
>TRBD2|.|TRBJ2-5|TRBV5-1
TGTGCCAGCAGCTCAGGACTAGCGGGGGAGACCCAGTACTTC
CASSSGLAGETQYF
>.|.|TRBJ1-1|TRBV19
TGTGCCAGTACTACTAAGAAGACAGGAACGTTCACTGAAGCTTTCTTT
CASTTKKTGTFTEAFF
>TRBD1|.|TRBJ2-5|TRBV23-1
TGCGCCAGCAGTCAACCGAGGGACAGGGTCCAAGAGACCCAGTACTTC
CASSQPRDRVQETQYF
>TRBD1|.|TRBJ1-1|TRBV4-1
TGCGCCAGCCAAGGGACGGGACAGGGACCTACCGGGGCAGAAGCTTTCTTT
CASQGTGQGPTGAEAFF
>TRBD1|.|TRBJ1-6|TRBV30
TGTGCCTGGAACAGGGGCGACTCACCCCTCCACTTT
CAWNRGDSPLHF
>.|.|TRBJ2-1|TRBV27
TGTGCCAGCAGTTTTTACGCGGCCAATGAGCAGTTCTTC
CASSFYAANEQFF
>TRBD2|.|TRBJ2-1|TRBV6-5
TGTGCCAGCAGGAGAAGCGGGGGGGTCAATGAGCAGTTCTTC
CASRRSGGVNEQFF
>TRBD1|.|TRBJ1-1|TRBV6-6
TGTGCCAGCAGTAGTGGCAGGGGGTACACTGAAGCTTTCTTT
CASSSGRGYTEAFF
>TRBD2|.|TRBJ2-1|TRBV11-2
TGTGCCAGCAGCTATGCAGCGGGGGCATACAATGAGCAGTTCTTC
CASSYAAGAYNEQFF
>TRBD2|.|TRBJ2-1|TRBV9
TGTGCCAGCAGCGCTACTAGCGGGGGGCCGAATGAGCAGTTCTTC
CASSATSGGPNEQFF
>TRBD2|.|TRBJ2-3|TRBV29-1
TGCAGCGACCAGCGGGAGAGCACAGATACGCAGTATTTT
CSDQRESTDTQYF
>.|.|TRBJ2-1|TRBV12-1
TGTGCCAGCAGCTCCCGCGGGGGGGCCGGGGAGCAGTTCTTC
CASSSRGGAGEQFF
>TRBD1|once|TRBJ2-7|TRBV18
TGTGCCAGCTCGCTATTCGGGACAGGGGGCCACGAGCAGTACTTC
CASSLFGTGGHEQYF
>.|.|TRBJ1-1|TRBV30
TGTGCCTGGAGTGGATCGGGGACTGAAGCTTTCTTT
CAWSGSGTEAFF
>TRBD1|.|TRBJ1-2|TRBV6-5
TGTGCCAGCAGTGCCGGGACAGTCTATGGCTACACCTTC
CASSAGTVYGYTF
>.|.|TRBJ1-1|TRBV7-2
TGTGCCAGCAGCTTAGGCACAAACACTGAAGCTTTCTTT
CASSLGTNTEAFF
>TRBD1|.|TRBJ1-1|TRBV19
TGTGCCAGTAGGGCGGGACAGAGTTTGCCTGAAGCTTTCTTT
CASRAGQSLPEAFF
>TRBD1|.|TRBJ1-2|TRBV19
TGTGCCAGTTCAGAGGAGGGGACAGCGTCTTCGAGCTACACCTTC
CASSEEGTASSSYTF
>.|.|TRBJ1-5|TRBV7-9
TGTGCCAGCAGCTTACACGGAGGTCAGCCCCAGCATTTT
CASSLHGGQPQHF
>TRBD2|few|TRBJ2-3|TRBV7-6
TGTGCCAGCAGCCCTAGCGGGAAATGGACAGATACGCAGTATTTT
CASSPSGKWTDTQYF
>.|.|TRBJ2-7|TRBV10-1
TGCGCCAGCAGTGACACAGGGAGCTACGAGCAGTACTTC
CASSDTGSYEQYF
>.|.|TRBJ1-1|TRBV7-9
TGTGCCAGCAGCTTAGCGGCAGGGTACACTGAAGCTTTCTTT
CASSLAAGYTEAFF
>TRBD2|.|TRBJ2-1|TRBV7-8
TGTGCCAGCAGCCTTCTAGCGGGGGGAGGGAATGAGCAGTTCTTC
CASSLLAGGGNEQFF
>.|.|TRBJ1-6|TRBV7-9
TGTGCCAGCACCTCCTCGAGCGGGGGAAGTAATTCACCCCTCCACTTT
CASTSSSGGSNSPLHF
>.|.|TRBJ1-1|TRBV9
TGTGCCAGCAGCGTAGGCGGGGCGATGTACACTGAAGCTTTCTTT
CASSVGGAMYTEAFF
>TRBD2|.|TRBJ2-4|TRBV7-8
TGTGCCAGCAGCTTGTTACTAGCGAACATTCAGTACTTC
CASSLLLANIQYF
>TRBD1|.|TRBJ2-3|TRBV5-1
TGCGCCAGCAGCCTGACAGGGGGTGGCACAGATACGCAGTATTTT
CASSLTGGGTDTQYF
>TRBD1|.|TRBJ2-1|TRBV5-1
TGCGCCAGCAGCTTTGGGGACAGGGGGCGAAATGAGCAGTTCTTC
CASSFGDRGRNEQFF
>TRBD2|.|TRBJ2-1|TRBV25-1
TGTGCCAGCAGTCAGCTAGCGGGGGGGCCCTACAATGAGCAGTTCTTC
CASSQLAGGPYNEQFF
>TRBD2|.|TRBJ2-1|TRBV30
TGTGCCTGGAGTGCGGGACTAGCGGGGGGGTCGATTGAGCAGTTCTTC
CAWSAGLAGGSIEQFF
>TRBD1|.|TRBJ1-1|TRBV5-6
TGTGCCAGCAGTCCTGACAGGGGGAGAAGGGACACTGAAGCTTTCTTT
CASSPDRGRRDTEAFF
>TRBD1|.|TRBJ1-2|TRBV6-5
TGTGCCAGCAGATACCGGGACAGCTTTTTCTATGGCTACACCTTC
CASRYRDSFFYGYTF
>.|.|TRBJ2-1|TRBV7-8
TGTGCCAGCAGTTATAGGACTGAACTCTCCTACAATGAGCAGTTCTTC
CASSYRTELSYNEQFF
>.|.|TRBJ1-3|TRBV11-3
TGTGCCAGCAGCCAAGGGGGGGCTGGAAACACCATATATTTT
CASSQGGAGNTIYF